The entry below describes one T cell receptor (beta chain). Its binding antigen is unknown. Per-nucleotide qualities are absent, and no much larger clonotype sits a single base away. These data come from a study of blood T cells in healthy people across ages (dated by TCRdb to the mid-2010s). A note on the overall study: In model experiments, template switching captured roughly one uniquely barcoded TCR beta cDNA molecule for every two T cells. Age-related changes in TCR beta repertoire diversity were measured in the study by deep sequencing normalized with unique cDNA molecular identifiers. The donors were divided into four age groups: young (average 16 years), middle-aged (under 40), aged (approximately 62) and long-lived (nearly 85). Using the same blood draw, the study looked at two additional independent replicas of 1 million unique cDNA reads for two donors, one aged 18 to 29 and the other aged 80 or older. General findings and caveats noted by the study authors: The CMV infection status of donors was not known, potentially confounding age-related changes in expanded clonotypes. Estimates of total diversity from one million sequenced T cells were regarded as lower bounds and underestimates. Conclusive comparison of naive and antigen-experienced compartments was prevented by the profiling of bulk unsorted PBMCs. Observed TCR beta diversity per million T cells fell roughly linearly with age, and a significant reduction was already apparent by age roughly 41. The long-lived group showed more naive CD4+ T cells, fewer expanded clones and increased TCR diversity than the aged group, suggesting age selection. There was a strong correlation between observed TCR beta diversity and the percentage of naive T cells measured by flow cytometry.

The roughly 39 donors, aged roughly 6 to 90 years, were systemically healthy Caucasian individuals from Russia. Ten milliliters of peripheral blood were drawn from each donor into EDTA-treated Vacutainer tubes. Ficoll-Paque density-gradient centrifugation was used to isolate PBMCs, with at least 6.5 million per sample. Total RNA was extracted from PBMCs with Trizol reagent, with at least 6 micrograms obtained per sample. The percentages of naive CD45RAhigh/CD27high T cells were determined by flow cytometry on a PBMC aliquot from every donor. Preparation of the library involved 5' RACE. Sequencing was carried out with an Illumina HiSeq 2500. A second PCR of roughly 7 to 11 cycles was performed with a sample-barcoded 5' primer and a J-beta primer mix. Each TCR beta cDNA molecule received a unique molecular identifier from a template-switch 5' adaptor carrying 12 random nucleotides. Each sample yielded at least 3 million CDR3-containing paired-end reads. All of the RNA was converted into first-strand cDNA using the Mint cDNA synthesis kit, with a TRBC-specific oligonucleotide serving as the primer. After uracil-DNA glycosylase treatment, a first 18-cycle PCR used universal primers M1SS and BC2_uni_R on all cDNA. The authors' analysis ran thus. For normalization, 1 million high-quality reads, each with a distinct molecular identifier, were randomly selected from each sample. Reads sharing molecular identifiers were discarded rather than binned into consensus sequences. CDR3 identification, clonotype clustering and error correction used MiTCR with a Q25 quality threshold and the strictest error-elimination algorithm. Lower-bound total TCR beta diversity was estimated with a nonparametric unseen species model using Euler transformation. TCRdb handled the public reads itself, with Q25 trimming in fastp and clone calling in MiXCR, and kept productive beta chains. Rows matching on CDR3 protein sequence are summarized as one entry with the most common DNA and genes. It is TCRdb's table, rather than the study itself, that gives the V and J calls and clone size. A total of roughly 500,000 distinct CDR3 sequences appear in this sample, more than 20% of them only once. The ten largest clones add up to just over 8.5% of the sample.

The CDR3 sequence holds 14 residues, the cysteine and phenylalanine included. The only DNA kept is the CDR3, 42 bases in frame from the first base. Between the V and J ends, shortened by 6 bases and 6 bases respectively, the junction contains 15 bases. Taken from the germline V gene (reference sequence), the CDR1 and CDR2 loops are MNHEY and SMNVEV. These data also formed part of another study, on T cells of mothers and their children. Reported in the second study: Nine systemically healthy Caucasian individuals served as donors, namely three mothers together with their six children. cDNA synthesis consumed the entire amount of extracted RNA, loaded at 1.5 ug RNA in each 15 ul reaction. In the second PCR, the M1S primer added sample barcodes and 2-4 random nucleotides. More than 9 million TCR beta CDR3 reads were obtained from each mother, and roughly 3 million reads were obtained from each child. TCR recombination output is similarly shaped by thymic selection in related and unrelated pairs, with a minor effect exerted by inherited differences. Normalized repertoire overlap in related mother-child pairs was always slightly higher than in unrelated mother-child pairs, but the difference was never significant. No persistent microchimeric T cell clones were detected, at a sensitivity of around 100 clones per million clonotypes. In the study, deep NGS was used to compare the TCR beta repertoires of mothers and children, and features distinguishing related mother-child pairs from unrelated individuals were sought. The mean age was around 40 +/- 4 years for the mothers and about 12 +/- 4 years for the children. After adapter ligation was performed with NEBNext reagents, the libraries were sequenced on an Illumina HiSeq 2000 with 100+100 nt paired-end reads. To prevent cross-contamination, the mother and child libraries were prepared a month apart and were sequenced in separate runs. Each donor had between roughly 450,000 and 2,300,000 distinct TCR beta clonotypes identified. Naive TCR beta clonotypes were estimated from low-frequency clonotypes matched to each donor's FACS-determined naive share, without sorting.

Material: blood. The receptor chain draws on TRBV27 and TRBJ2-1; too little of a D gene remains to name it. The receptor's source is a boy between 10 and 17 years old in good health. The encoded CDR3 is CASRTIGASNEQFF. The bases read TGTGCCAGCAGAACCATTGGAGCGAGCAATGAGCAGTTCTTC.